This TCR beta chain was recovered during a study of OX40 agonist ivuxolimab in advanced cancers. Sequencing was performed with immunoSEQ multiplex PCR; in TCRdb, only in-frame clones are kept and a portion is missing. The table shows about 93,000 clones, with approximately 92% occurring only once. Trimming stripped 4 bases from V and 8 bases from J, with 18 bases between. This CDR3 comprises 15 residues. Germline V CDR1 and CDR2: SGHRS, YFSETQ. The sequence was obtained from an adult with an advanced solid tumor such as melanoma, head and neck, liver or kidney cancer. The sample was CD4+ or CD8+ T cells sorted from blood, taken in a trial of the OX40 agonist ivuxolimab. This chain connects TRBV5-1 to TRBJ1-4, with a possible D match to TRBD1 (5 bases). For the CDR3, the DNA is TGCGCCAGCAGCGCCGGGACTTCCCCGGGGGAAAAACTGTTTTTT. Translated, it gives CASSAGTSPGEKLFF. The full variable domain, rest sourced from reference TRBV5-1 and TRBJ1-4, is KAGVTQTPRYLIKTRGQQVTLSCSPISGHRSVSWYQQTPGQGLQFLFEYFSETQRNKGNFPGRFSGRQFSNSRSEMNVSTLELGDSALYLCASSAGTSPGEKLFFGSGTQLSVL.